These T cell receptor beta chains were read from a single sample in a study of human T cells and chemical hapten exposure. Each CDR3 protein is one row after TCRdb ran MiXCR on the RACE reads. The table has some 83,000 distinct CDR3 sequences, over 8.5% seen once. This specimen consisted of whole blood, obtained in connection with sensitization to the hapten diphenylcyclopropenone (DPC). The receptor source for this set is a woman between 45 and 65 years old with alopecia areata. Some clones in this sample may be carry-over from other donors' samples. Each CDR3 is given without its conserved first and last residue.

cdr3_aa | v_call | cdr3_length
ASSSPRTASGANVLT | TRBV7-8 | 15
SAGRGGRTDTQY | TRBV20-1 | 12
SARSSGRGYNEQF | TRBV20-1 | 13
ASSSGTFWVSGELF | TRBV27 | 14
ASSPVGGVAF | TRBV3-1 | 10
SASDREMYEQY | TRBV20-1 | 11
SARTSGRGNTIY | TRBV20-1 | 12
ASSAAQETQY | TRBV5-4 | 10
ASSRETSGGTDTQY | TRBV4-2 | 14
ATIPGGGAGTDTQY | TRBV28 | 14
ATSRELGSDTQY | TRBV15 | 12
ASSLRGPLNTGELF | TRBV12-3/TRBV12-4 | 14
ASSQYPVAGELF | TRBV3-1 | 12
ASTQGFGELF | TRBV27 | 10
ASSFDVFGGYT | TRBV5-1 | 11
SVAGGTPIQETQY | TRBV20-1 | 13
ASSRTGRGPSTDTQY | TRBV18 | 15
ASVYRGDSYNEQF | TRBV27 | 13
ASSLQVRQETQY | TRBV11-2 | 12
ASSGRGLNYEQY | TRBV5-1 | 12
SATREADTQY | TRBV29-1 | 10
ASTQTRNTEAF | TRBV5-6 | 11
ASSQRLAEGDGGSYNEQF | TRBV7-6 | 18
ASSIRGDSGSTDTQY | TRBV19 | 15
SANGGASVTYEQY | TRBV20-1 | 13
ASSYPTDEQF | TRBV6-2/TRBV6-3 | 10
ATSRGVGEDEKLF | TRBV15 | 13
ASSDGVNNQPQH | TRBV6-1 | 12
ASSSPQGAWNEQF | TRBV12-3/TRBV12-4 | 13
ASSLGDKNTGELF | TRBV7-6 | 13
ASSVALESGELF | TRBV9 | 12
ASSEGNSGDYNEQF | TRBV6-1 | 14
ASSSRQGPDTQY | TRBV7-3 | 12
SSGGTSIVNEQF | TRBV29-1 | 12
ASSAGTQPQH | TRBV2 | 10
ASSPNLGGLSEQY | TRBV18 | 13
SARDFDRAEAF | TRBV20-1 | 11
ASSPDSYEQY | TRBV4-2 | 10
ASSLSQGVKNQPQH | TRBV7-8 | 14
ASSTTSYEQY | TRBV28 | 10
ASSQREYGTSGNEQF | TRBV3-1 | 15
ASSPSLSSSYNEQF | TRBV18 | 14